This T cell receptor (beta chain) was sequenced during a study of graft-versus-host responses after intestinal transplantation. Whole-study context: Every transplant recipient was induced with anti-thymocyte globulin, then maintained on tacrolimus and steroids for about three years.

Samples of post-transplant bone marrow were collected from the posterior iliac crest or another site. The method was immunoSEQ multiplex PCR; TCRdb's version includes in-frame clones alone and lacks a portion of them. This sample yields almost 70,000 clones, of which just under 95% are seen a single time; 6.5% to 8% belongs to the top ten. As regards this clone: Its cognate antigen is unknown.

This CDR3 is built from 14 residues. The germline V and J ends were trimmed by 3 bases and 7 bases, with 13 bases remaining between them. Per germline, CDR1 MDHEN and CDR2 SYDVKM. General study results and limits: In patients with graft-donor T cell macrochimerism, allograft graft-versus-host to host-versus-graft clonal ratios were high. GvH clonotypes were identified within recipient marrow, with a subset emerging first in ileum or blood.

This sequence joins TRBV28 and TRBJ2-1; the D gene is possibly TRBD2 (5 bases). This clonotype was obtained from a human patient who received an intestinal transplant, so some T cells may come from the graft donor. Sample: bone marrow, taken around 720 days after intestinal transplantation. CDR3 sequence: CASSFAEERNEQFF. The CDR3 DNA is TGTGCCAGCAGTTTCGCGGAAGAGCGGAATGAGCAGTTCTTC.